This is a list of T cell receptor beta chains from one sample in a study of beta chain features in type 1 diabetes. The assay was immunoSEQ multiplex PCR, and TCRdb's table has in-frame clones only and misses some. The sample lists fewer than 300,000 clones, approximately 10% occurring once. The sequencing sample was made of naive CD4+ T cells from blood. The receptors were sampled from a man younger than 45 with type 1 diabetes. Each CDR3 is given with its conserved first and last residue. The D gene is left open where the match is weak. Clone size appears in some rows only: once, few, many, or a class for an expanded clone.

clone_size	v_call	j_call	d_call	cdr3_aa	cdr3_nt
few	TRBV4-1	TRBJ2-1	TRBD2	CASSQATGGRYNEQFF	TGCGCCAGCAGCCAAGCCACGGGGGGGCGGTACAATGAGCAGTTCTTC
few	TRBV7-2	TRBJ2-5	NA	CASSLARETQYF	TGTGCCAGCAGCTTAGCGAGGGAGACCCAGTACTTC
NA	TRBV9	TRBJ2-2	TRBD2	CASSAPGLAGAGELFF	TGTGCCAGCAGCGCACCGGGACTAGCTGGGGCCGGGGAGCTGTTTTTT
NA	TRBV28	TRBJ2-5	NA	CASSLAWTQYF	TGTGCCAGCAGTTTAGCGTGGACCCAGTACTTC
few	TRBV20-1	TRBJ2-5	NA	CSASGGSTQYF	TGCAGTGCTAGTGGCGGGTCGACCCAGTACTTC
NA	TRBV28	TRBJ2-5	NA	CASSLTIYQETQYF	TGTGCCAGCAGTTTAACTATCTACCAAGAGACCCAGTACTTC
NA	TRBV4-2	TRBJ1-1	NA	CASSQVLGSSDSRATEAFF	TGTGCCAGCAGCCAAGTTCTAGGGTCGTCAGACAGTCGGGCCACTGAAGCTTTCTTT
few	TRBV19	TRBJ1-5	NA	CASSGGEGAPSPQHF	TGTGCCAGTAGTGGAGGGGAAGGGGCTCCATCGCCCCAGCATTTT
NA	TRBV5-1	TRBJ2-1	TRBD1	CASSPSGTEDYNEQFF	TGCGCCAGCAGCCCCTCCGGGACAGAGGATTACAATGAGCAGTTCTTC
few	TRBV6-5	TRBJ2-5	NA	CASSSIRSGETQYF	TGTGCCAGCAGTTCAATTCGTAGCGGAGAGACCCAGTACTTC
NA	TRBV18	TRBJ2-6	TRBD1	CASSPRGQGLSGANVLTF	TGTGCCAGCTCACCCCGGGGACAGGGGCTCTCTGGGGCCAACGTCCTGACTTTC
few	TRBV21-1	TRBJ2-4	NA	CASSIFPGTKNIQYF	TGTGCCAGCAGCATCTTCCCGGGAACCAAAAACATTCAGTACTTC
NA	TRBV18	TRBJ2-5	NA	CASSTTGRRETQYF	TGTGCCAGCTCGACCACGGGGAGGAGAGAGACCCAGTACTTC
NA	TRBV9	TRBJ2-5	TRBD1	CASSPTGGTQYF	TGTGCCAGCAGTCCTACAGGGGGGACCCAGTACTTC
NA	TRBV7-9	TRBJ1-1	NA	CASSSRPEGLFF	TGTGCCAGCAGCTCCAGACCGGAAGGACTCTTCTTT
NA	TRBV6-1	TRBJ2-7	NA	CASSEVLSYRANEQYF	TGTGCCAGCAGTGAAGTCTTGAGCTACAGGGCGAACGAGCAGTACTTC
few	TRBV30	TRBJ1-2	NA	CAWSGVPTARTENYGYTF	TGTGCCTGGAGCGGCGTACCTACGGCCCGAACAGAAAACTATGGCTACACCTTC
NA	TRBV13	TRBJ2-1	NA	CASSLLRDNEQFF	TGTGCCAGCAGCTTATTGAGGGATAATGAGCAGTTCTTC
few	TRBV2	TRBJ1-4	NA	CASSEAAGIALFF	TGTGCCAGCAGTGAAGCGGCGGGAATTGCCCTGTTTTTT
few	TRBV25-1	TRBJ2-1	NA	CASSEGQRLEQFF	TGTGCCAGCAGTGAGGGTCAGCGGCTTGAGCAGTTCTTC
few	TRBV15	TRBJ1-2	TRBD1	CATSRARGLYGYTF	TGTGCCACCAGCAGGGCCAGGGGGCTCTATGGCTACACCTTC
few	TRBV19	TRBJ2-2	NA	CASSIRGGELFF	TGTGCCAGTAGTATAAGAGGCGGGGAGCTGTTTTTT
few	TRBV7-6	TRBJ1-6	NA	CASSLSTASSPLHF	TGTGCCAGCAGCTTGTCAACCGCCAGTTCACCCCTCCACTTT
NA	TRBV9	TRBJ2-2	TRBD2	CASKLAGNTGELFF	TGTGCCAGCAAGCTAGCGGGGAACACCGGGGAGCTGTTTTTT
few	TRBV18	TRBJ2-3	TRBD2	CASSPATAGGRTDTQYF	TGTGCCAGCTCACCGGCGACGGCGGGGGGGCGCACAGATACGCAGTATTTT
few	TRBV15	TRBJ2-4	NA	CATSRVLGGLAKNIQYF	TGTGCCACCAGCAGAGTCTTGGGAGGCCTAGCCAAAAACATTCAGTACTTC
few	TRBV9	TRBJ2-1	NA	CASSVESSYNEQFF	TGTGCCAGCAGCGTAGAGAGCTCCTACAATGAGCAGTTCTTC
NA	TRBV7-9	TRBJ2-1	NA	CASSLMTGDDEQFF	TGTGCCAGCAGCCTGATGACGGGGGATGATGAGCAGTTCTTC
few	TRBV15	TRBJ2-3	NA	CATSSLTTDTQYF	TGTGCCACCAGCAGCCTAACCACAGATACGCAGTATTTT
NA	TRBV6-5	TRBJ2-2	TRBD2	CASSITGGTGELFF	TGTGCCAGCAGTATTACGGGGGGGACCGGGGAGCTGTTTTTT
NA	TRBV12-5	TRBJ1-1	TRBD1	CASVPGQGAGAFF	TGTGCTAGTGTTCCTGGACAGGGGGCCGGAGCTTTCTTT
few	TRBV11-1	TRBJ1-6	TRBD1	CASSLQGANSPLHF	TGTGCCAGCAGCTTACAGGGGGCGAATTCACCCCTCCACTTT
NA	TRBV5-1	TRBJ1-2	NA	CASSLGEGSGYTF	TGCGCCAGCAGCTTGGGGGAGGGGAGCGGCTACACCTTC
NA	TRBV30	TRBJ1-4	NA	CAWSGSNEKLFF	TGTGCCTGGAGTGGCAGTAACGAAAAACTGTTTTTT
NA	TRBV5-4	TRBJ2-3	TRBD1	CASSLGGQGTDTQYF	TGTGCCAGCAGCTTGGGGGGACAGGGCACAGATACGCAGTATTTT
NA	TRBV29-1	TRBJ2-1	TRBD1	CSVTNYPGQRFF	TGCAGCGTTACTAATTACCCGGGACAGCGGTTCTTC
few	TRBV5-1	TRBJ1-1	TRBD1	CASSLELGQGRTFF	TGCGCCAGCAGCTTGGAGTTGGGACAGGGTCGAACTTTCTTT
few	TRBV5-1	TRBJ2-7	TRBD1	CASSPRDRGTYEQYF	TGCGCCAGCAGCCCCCGGGACAGGGGGACCTACGAGCAGTACTTC
NA	TRBV2	TRBJ2-6	NA	CATQRAGANVLTF	TGTGCCACCCAGCGGGCTGGGGCCAACGTCCTGACTTTC
few	TRBV6-1	TRBJ1-5	TRBD1	CASSERTGGSGQPQHF	TGTGCCAGCAGTGAAAGGACAGGGGGCTCTGGTCAGCCCCAGCATTTT
NA	TRBV9	TRBJ2-7	TRBD1	CASSFGQGGEQYF	TGTGCCAGCAGCTTCGGACAGGGCGGCGAGCAGTACTTC
NA	TRBV29-1	TRBJ2-5	NA	CSAERQQYQETQYF	TGCAGCGCCGAGAGGCAGCAGTACCAAGAGACCCAGTACTTC
NA	TRBV11-1	TRBJ1-6	NA	CASSSNQGSPLHF	TGTGCCAGCAGCAGTAATCAGGGCTCGCCCCTCCACTTT
NA	TRBV28	TRBJ1-6	TRBD1	CASSLYRGDSPLHF	TGTGCCAGCAGTTTATACAGGGGGGATTCACCCCTCCACTTT
NA	TRBV10-2	TRBJ2-7	NA	CASSESGDWYEQYF	TGCGCCAGCAGTGAGTCGGGGGACTGGTACGAGCAGTACTTC
NA	TRBV12-5	TRBJ2-3	NA	CASGLNQIQDTQYF	TGTGCTAGTGGTTTGAATCAGATTCAGGATACGCAGTATTTT
few	TRBV19	TRBJ2-2	NA	CASSIGTLGTGELFF	TGTGCCAGTAGTATCGGGACTCTTGGGACCGGGGAGCTGTTTTTT
few	TRBV4-1	TRBJ1-5	TRBD1	CASSRTGGPQHF	TGCGCCAGCAGCCGGACAGGGGGGCCCCAGCATTTT
few	TRBV9	TRBJ2-1	TRBD1	CASSGGTGGPYNEQFF	TGTGCCAGCAGCGGGGGGACAGGAGGCCCCTACAATGAGCAGTTCTTC